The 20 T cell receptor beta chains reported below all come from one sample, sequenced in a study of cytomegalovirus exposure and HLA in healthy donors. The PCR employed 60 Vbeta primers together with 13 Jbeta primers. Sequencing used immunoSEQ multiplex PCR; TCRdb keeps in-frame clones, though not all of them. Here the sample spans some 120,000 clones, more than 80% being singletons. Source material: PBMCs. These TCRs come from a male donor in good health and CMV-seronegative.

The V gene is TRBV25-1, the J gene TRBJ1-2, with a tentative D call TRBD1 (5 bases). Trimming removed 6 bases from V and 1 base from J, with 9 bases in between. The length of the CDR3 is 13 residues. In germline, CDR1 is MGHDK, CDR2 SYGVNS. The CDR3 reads CASSEDINYGYTF. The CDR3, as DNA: TGTGCCAGCAGCGAGGACATTAACTATGGCTACACCTTC.

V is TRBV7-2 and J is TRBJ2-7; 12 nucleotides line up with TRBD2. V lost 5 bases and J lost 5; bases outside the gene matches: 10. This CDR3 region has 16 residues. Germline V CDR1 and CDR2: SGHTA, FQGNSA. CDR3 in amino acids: CASSATLAGGPHEQYF. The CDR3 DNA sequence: TGTGCCAGCAGCGCCACTCTAGCGGGAGGGCCGCACGAGCAGTACTTC.

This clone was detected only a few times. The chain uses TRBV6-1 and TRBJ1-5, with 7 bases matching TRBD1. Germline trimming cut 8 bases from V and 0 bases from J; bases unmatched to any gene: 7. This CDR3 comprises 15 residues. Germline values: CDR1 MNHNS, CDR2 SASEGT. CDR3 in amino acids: CASPGGTLSNQPQHF. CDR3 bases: TGTGCCAGCCCAGGGGGGACCCTTAGCAATCAGCCCCAGCATTTT.

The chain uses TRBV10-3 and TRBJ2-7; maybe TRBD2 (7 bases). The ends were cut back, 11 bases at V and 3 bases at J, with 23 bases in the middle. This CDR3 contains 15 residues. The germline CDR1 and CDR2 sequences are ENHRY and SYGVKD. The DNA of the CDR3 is TGTGCCGTCGGGGGGCCAGGGCTAGCGGACTACGAGCAGTACTTC. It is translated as CAVGGPGLADYEQYF.

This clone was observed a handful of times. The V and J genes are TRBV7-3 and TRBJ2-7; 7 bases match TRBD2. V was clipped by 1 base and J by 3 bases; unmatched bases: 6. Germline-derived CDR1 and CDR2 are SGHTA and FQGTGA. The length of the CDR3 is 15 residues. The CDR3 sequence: CASSLRGGGDYEQYF. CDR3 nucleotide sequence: TGTGCCAGCAGCTTAAGAGGCGGGGGAGACTACGAGCAGTACTTC.

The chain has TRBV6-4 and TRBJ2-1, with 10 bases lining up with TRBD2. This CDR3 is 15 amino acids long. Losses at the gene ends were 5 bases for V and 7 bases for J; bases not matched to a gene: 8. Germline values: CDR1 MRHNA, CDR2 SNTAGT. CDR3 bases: TGTGCCAGCAGTTCCTTAGCGGGGGGTTCAAATGAGCAGTTCTTC. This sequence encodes CASSSLAGGSNEQFF.

CDR3 in amino acids: CSVGQGAHEQYF. CDR3 in DNA: TGCAGCGTTGGGCAGGGGGCTCACGAGCAGTACTTC. The rearrangement links TRBV29-1 to TRBJ2-7, with 8 bases matching TRBD1. The J segment lost 5 bases and the V segment lost 4 bases, leaving 4 bases of the junction unmatched. CDR1 is SQVTM, CDR2 ANQGSEA, per germline. The CDR3 is 12 amino acids.

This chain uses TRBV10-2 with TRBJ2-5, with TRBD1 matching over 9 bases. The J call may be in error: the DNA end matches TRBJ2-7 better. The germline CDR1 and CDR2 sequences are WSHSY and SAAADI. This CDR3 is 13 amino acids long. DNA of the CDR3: TGCGCCAGCAGCGGGGACAGGGCCTACGAGCAGTACTTC. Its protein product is CASSGDRAYEQYF.

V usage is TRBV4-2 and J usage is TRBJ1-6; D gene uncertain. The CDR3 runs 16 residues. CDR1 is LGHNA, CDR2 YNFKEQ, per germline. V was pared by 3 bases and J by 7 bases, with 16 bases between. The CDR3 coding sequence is TGTGCCAGCAGCCACGAGGAGCAGAGCGAGAATTCACCCCTCCACTTT. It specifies CASSHEEQSENSPLHF.

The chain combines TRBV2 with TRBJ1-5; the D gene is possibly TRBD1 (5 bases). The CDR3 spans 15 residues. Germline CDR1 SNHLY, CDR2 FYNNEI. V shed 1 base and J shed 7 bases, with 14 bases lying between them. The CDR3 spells CASSEVWGMSQPQHF. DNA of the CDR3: TGTGCCAGCAGTGAAGTCTGGGGCATGAGCCAGCCCCAGCATTTT.

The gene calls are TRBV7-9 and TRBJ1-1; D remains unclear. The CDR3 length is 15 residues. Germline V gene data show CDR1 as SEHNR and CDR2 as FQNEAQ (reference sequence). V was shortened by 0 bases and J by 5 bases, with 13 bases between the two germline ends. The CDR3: CASSLARTVRTEAFF. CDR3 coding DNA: TGTGCCAGCAGCTTAGCTCGAACAGTAAGAACTGAAGCTTTCTTT.

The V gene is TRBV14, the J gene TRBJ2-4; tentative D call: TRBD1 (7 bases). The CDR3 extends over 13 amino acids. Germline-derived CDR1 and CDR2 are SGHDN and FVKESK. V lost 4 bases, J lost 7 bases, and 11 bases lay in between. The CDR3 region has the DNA TGTGCCAGCAGCCCCTCAGGGGGGAACATTCAGTACTTC. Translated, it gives CASSPSGGNIQYF. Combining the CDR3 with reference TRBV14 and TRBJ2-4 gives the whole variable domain EAGVTQFPSHSVIEKGQTVTLRCDPISGHDNLYWYRRVMGKEIKFLLHFVKESKQDESGMPNNRFLAERTGGTYSTLKVQPAELEDSGVYFCASSPSGGNIQYFGAGTRLSVL.

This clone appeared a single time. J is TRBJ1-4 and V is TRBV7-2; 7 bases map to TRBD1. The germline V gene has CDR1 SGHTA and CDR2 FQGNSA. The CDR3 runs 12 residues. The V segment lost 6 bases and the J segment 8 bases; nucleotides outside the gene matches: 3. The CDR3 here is CASSDRDEKLFF. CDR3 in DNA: TGTGCCAGCAGTGACAGGGACGAAAAACTGTTTTTT.

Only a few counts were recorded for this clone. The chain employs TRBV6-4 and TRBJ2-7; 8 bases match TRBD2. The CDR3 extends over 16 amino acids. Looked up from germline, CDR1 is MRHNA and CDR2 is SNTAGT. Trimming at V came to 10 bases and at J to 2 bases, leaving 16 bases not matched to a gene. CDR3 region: CAITGSGGLETYEQYF. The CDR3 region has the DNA TGTGCCATCACTGGTTCGGGGGGACTAGAGACCTACGAGCAGTACTTC.

CDR3 sequence reads: CASSPPGQGAGYTF. In DNA form, the CDR3 reads TGTGCCAGCAGCCCTCCGGGACAGGGGGCCGGCTACACCTTC. The rearrangement links TRBV5-4 to TRBJ1-2, with 12 bases that match TRBD1. Germline CDR1 SGHNT, CDR2 YYREEE (reference sequence). The trim removed 4 bases at V and 8 bases at J, leaving 6 bases unmatched. The CDR3 has 14 residues. Together with reference TRBV5-4 and TRBJ1-2, the CDR3 gives the full variable domain: ETGVTQSPTHLIKTRGQQVTLRCSSQSGHNTVSWYQQALGQGPQFIFQYYREEENGRGNFPPRFSGLQFPNYSSELNVNALELDDSALYLCASSPPGQGAGYTFGSGTRLTVV.

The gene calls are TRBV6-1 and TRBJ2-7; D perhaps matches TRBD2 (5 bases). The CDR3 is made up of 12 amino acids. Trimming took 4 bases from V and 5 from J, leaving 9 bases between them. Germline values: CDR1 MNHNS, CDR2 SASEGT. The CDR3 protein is CASSADYHEQYF. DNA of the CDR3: TGTGCCAGCAGTGCCGACTACCACGAGCAGTACTTC.

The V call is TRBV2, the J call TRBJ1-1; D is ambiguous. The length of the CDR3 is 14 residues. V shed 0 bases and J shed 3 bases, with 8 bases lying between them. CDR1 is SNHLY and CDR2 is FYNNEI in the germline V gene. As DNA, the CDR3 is TGTGCCAGCAGTGAAGCACCGGAGCACACTGAAGCTTTCTTT. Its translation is CASSEAPEHTEAFF.

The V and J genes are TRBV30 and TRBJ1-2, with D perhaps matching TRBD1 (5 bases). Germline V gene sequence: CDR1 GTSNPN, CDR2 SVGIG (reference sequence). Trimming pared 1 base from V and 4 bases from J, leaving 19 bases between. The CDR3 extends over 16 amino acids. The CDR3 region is CAWSGGGRANSYGYTF. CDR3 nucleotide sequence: TGTGCCTGGAGTGGGGGAGGCAGGGCAAACTCCTATGGCTACACCTTC.

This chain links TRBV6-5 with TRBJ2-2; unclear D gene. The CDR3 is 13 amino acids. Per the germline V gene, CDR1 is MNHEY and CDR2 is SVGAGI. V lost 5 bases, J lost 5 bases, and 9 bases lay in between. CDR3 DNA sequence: TGTGCCAGCAGTGAACCGGGTACCGGGGAGCTGTTTTTT. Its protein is CASSEPGTGELFF.

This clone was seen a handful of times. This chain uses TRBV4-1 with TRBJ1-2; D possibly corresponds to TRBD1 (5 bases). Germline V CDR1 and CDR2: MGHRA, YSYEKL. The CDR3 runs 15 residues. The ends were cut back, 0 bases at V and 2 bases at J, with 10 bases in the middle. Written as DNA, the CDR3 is TGCGCCAGCAGCCAAGATAGATCAGGGAACTATGGCTACACCTTC. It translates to CASSQDRSGNYGYTF.